This T cell receptor (beta chain) was profiled in a study of T cells in Graves' hyperthyroidism and ophthalmopathy. Amplification of TCR beta CDR3 regions used RNA as the template. A first-round RT-PCR of the TCR CDR3 used the HTBI primer set. TCRdb independently ran MiXCR on the multiplex PCR reads; one entry per CDR3 protein. This repertoire shows roughly 380,000 distinct CDR3 sequences, approximately 14% found once; its top ten account for more than 9.5%. This clonotype was seen more than once but under ten times. The germline V gene has CDR1 SGHTA and CDR2 FQGNSA. Trimming left V 8 bases short and J 0 bases short, with 14 bases between. CDR3 length: 15 amino acids.

Material for sequencing was blood. J is TRBJ1-5 and V is TRBV7-2; D call uncertain. This TCR derives from a woman aged 55-70 years with Graves' hyperthyroidism. CDR3 DNA sequence: TGTGCCAGCGCCCTTGGAGTGTATAGCAATCAGCCCCAGCATTTT. Its protein is CASALGVYSNQPQHF.